This T cell receptor (beta chain) was sequenced in a study of CD8 T cells in ankylosing spondylitis. The V gene end was trimmed by 6 bases and the J gene end by 8 bases; junction bases not matched to a gene: 9. This CDR3 is built from 14 residues. Study-wide findings and caveats: What seemed typical of ankylosing spondylitis blood was a TCR beta motif built from eight highly homologous variants.

With respect to this clonotype: Its antigen is undetermined.

TCRdb ran MiXCR on the 5' RACE reads and lists one entry per CDR3 protein. The top ten clones hold 0.51% of a sample with some 840,000 distinct CDR3 sequences, roughly 12% of them seen once. Sequencing used blood, either unsorted or a sorted T cell fraction (not recorded which). This TCR derives from a male donor with ankylosing spondylitis. The chain carries TRBV12-3 or TRBV12-4 and TRBJ2-1; 8 nucleotides align to TRBD2. DNA for the CDR3: TGTGCCAGCAGCCTGGGGATGCGGGGGGATGAGCAGTTCTTC. Protein product: CASSLGMRGDEQFF.